There are a few counts of the clone carrying this TCR beta chain. The junction had 4 bases not matched to a gene; V was cut back by 3 bases and J by 1 base. The CDR3 extends over 14 amino acids. The V gene's germline CDR1 is SGHRS and CDR2 YFSETQ. Attachment of unique molecular identifiers to individual cDNA molecules was performed. TCRdb recomputed calls from the 5' RACE reads with MiXCR, one row per CDR3 protein. The sample has some 77,000 distinct CDR3 sequences; about 12% are singletons. The data derive from a study of early T cells in non-severe SARS-CoV-2 infection. Study-wide background: Chains were unpaired, as sequencing was done on bulk RNA from unsorted whole blood.

The rearrangement links TRBV5-1 to TRBJ2-7, with 7 positions matching TRBD1. The input for sequencing was whole blood, taken at baseline. The sequence was collected from an adult who was a healthcare worker with PCR-confirmed SARS-CoV-2 infection or an uninfected control (not recorded which). The donor label of this sample is uncertain. The CDR3 region is CASSYRQGSYEQYF. The CDR3 bases are TGCGCCAGCAGCTACCGACAGGGTTCCTACGAGCAGTACTTC.